The rows below give T cell receptor beta chains drawn from one sample of a study of CD8+ T cells in alopecia areata. The table came from immunoSEQ multiplex PCR; TCRdb's copy has only in-frame clones and leaves some out. The sample includes approximately 180,000 clones, about 63% of them seen just once. The source material was CD4+ T cells sorted from blood, sampled at week 0. These receptor sequences come from a human donor with alopecia areata. CDR3s include the opening cysteine and the closing phenylalanine or tryptophan. A D gene is named only where the DNA matches it firmly. The size field is filled for only some rows; it gives once, few, many or a size class.

J: TRBJ2-7; D: TRBD1; V: TRBV11-3; size: -; CDR3: CASSLAFVGQALGQYF; DNA: TGTGCCAGCAGCTTAGCGTTCGTCGGACAGGCCCTCGGGCAGTACTTC
J: TRBJ2-3; D: -; V: TRBV10-3; size: few; CDR3: CAISPREDTQYF; DNA: TGTGCCATCAGTCCTCGTGAGGATACGCAGTATTTT
J: TRBJ1-1; D: TRBD1; V: TRBV29-1; size: -; CDR3: CSVINRGHGTEAFF; DNA: TGCAGCGTTATAAACAGGGGGCACGGCACTGAAGCTTTCTTT
J: TRBJ1-1; D: TRBD1; V: TRBV30; size: -; CDR3: CAWEGQLNTEAFF; DNA: TGTGCCTGGGAGGGACAGTTGAACACTGAAGCTTTCTTT
J: TRBJ1-1; D: TRBD1; V: TRBV19; size: few; CDR3: CASTRTGMNTEAFF; DNA: TGTGCCAGTACCCGGACAGGGATGAACACTGAAGCTTTCTTT
J: TRBJ1-2; D: TRBD1; V: TRBV5-1; size: -; CDR3: CASSLEVRGSVDYGYTF; DNA: TGCGCCAGCAGCTTGGAAGTCAGGGGGTCTGTTGACTATGGCTACACCTTC
J: TRBJ2-3; D: TRBD1; V: TRBV5-1; size: few; CDR3: CASSLNRGPDTQYF; DNA: TGCGCCAGCAGCTTGAACAGGGGCCCAGATACGCAGTATTTT
J: TRBJ1-2; D: -; V: TRBV29-1; size: -; CDR3: CSARDLNYGYTF; DNA: TGCAGCGCAAGGGACTTAAACTATGGCTACACCTTC
J: TRBJ2-3; D: -; V: TRBV14; size: few; CDR3: CASSQADLLEVTDTQYF; DNA: TGTGCCAGCAGCCAAGCCGACTTACTAGAAGTCACAGATACGCAGTATTTT
J: TRBJ1-5; D: TRBD1; V: TRBV29-1; size: -; CDR3: CSVSGQGNQPQHF; DNA: TGCAGCGTTAGTGGACAGGGCAATCAGCCCCAGCATTTT
J: TRBJ2-1; D: -; V: TRBV13; size: -; CDR3: CASSFRLGGNEQFF; DNA: TGTGCCAGCAGCTTCCGACTAGGTGGCAATGAGCAGTTCTTC
J: TRBJ1-4; D: -; V: TRBV5-1; size: -; CDR3: CASRIAVERKLFF; DNA: TGCGCCAGCAGGATTGCCGTCGAAAGGAAACTGTTTTTT
J: TRBJ2-7; D: -; V: TRBV6-5; size: -; CDR3: CASSARLLSYEQYF; DNA: TGTGCCAGCAGTGCGAGACTCCTCTCCTACGAGCAGTACTTC
J: TRBJ2-6; D: TRBD1; V: TRBV5-6; size: -; CDR3: CASIRTGSGSGANVLTF; DNA: TGTGCCAGCATCAGGACAGGGTCTGGTTCTGGGGCCAACGTCCTGACTTTC
J: TRBJ1-2; D: -; V: TRBV11-3; size: -; CDR3: CASSHPGHYGYTF; DNA: TGTGCCAGCAGCCACCCGGGACACTATGGCTACACCTTC
J: TRBJ1-2; D: TRBD1; V: TRBV7-9; size: -; CDR3: CASSLGTDYGYTF; DNA: TGTGCCAGCAGCCTTGGGACAGACTATGGCTACACCTTC
J: TRBJ1-1; D: -; V: TRBV7-2; size: -; CDR3: CASSSGRRAFF; DNA: TGTGCCAGCAGCTCGGGACGAAGAGCTTTCTTT
J: TRBJ1-2; D: -; V: TRBV9; size: -; CDR3: CASSVQGIYGYTF; DNA: TGTGCCAGCAGCGTACAGGGGATCTATGGCTACACCTTC
J: TRBJ2-5; D: -; V: TRBV25-1; size: few; CDR3: CASMGWETQYF; DNA: TGTGCCAGCATGGGGTGGGAGACCCAGTACTTC
J: TRBJ1-6; D: TRBD1; V: TRBV2; size: -; CDR3: CASSNGQGNSPLHF; DNA: TGTGCCAGCAGCAACGGACAGGGAAATTCACCCCTCCACTTT
J: TRBJ2-6; D: -; V: TRBV2; size: -; CDR3: CASRGRFSGANVLTF; DNA: TGTGCCAGCCGGGGTCGGTTTTCTGGGGCCAACGTCCTGACTTTC
J: TRBJ1-5; D: TRBD1; V: TRBV5-1; size: -; CDR3: CASSQGTGGTTQHF; DNA: TGCGCCAGCAGCCAAGGGACAGGGGGCACGACCCAGCATTTT
J: TRBJ1-1; D: -; V: TRBV20-1; size: few; CDR3: CGTLMNTEAFF; DNA: TGCGGCACCCTCATGAACACTGAAGCTTTCTTT
J: TRBJ1-2; D: TRBD1; V: TRBV7-9; size: few; CDR3: CASSTGTGWGYTF; DNA: TGTGCCAGCAGCACAGGGACAGGATGGGGCTACACCTTC
J: TRBJ2-5; D: TRBD1; V: TRBV15; size: -; CDR3: CATSGDSEETQYF; DNA: TGTGCCACCAGCGGGGACAGCGAAGAGACCCAGTACTTC
J: TRBJ2-5; D: -; V: TRBV29-1; size: -; CDR3: CSVITGDDETQYF; DNA: TGCAGCGTTATAACCGGGGATGATGAGACCCAGTACTTC
J: TRBJ2-5; D: TRBD2; V: TRBV5-1; size: -; CDR3: CASSLGGLAREETQYF; DNA: TGCGCCAGCAGCTTGGGCGGACTAGCGAGGGAAGAGACCCAGTACTTC
J: TRBJ2-5; D: -; V: TRBV5-1; size: few; CDR3: CASSLEPILQETQYF; DNA: TGCGCCAGCAGCTTGGAACCCATACTCCAAGAGACCCAGTACTTC
J: TRBJ2-2; D: TRBD2; V: TRBV6-5; size: -; CDR3: CASSLSGANTGELFF; DNA: TGTGCCAGCAGCCTTAGCGGGGCGAACACCGGGGAGCTGTTTTTT
J: TRBJ2-7; D: TRBD1; V: TRBV30; size: -; CDR3: CAWSVGQTYEQYF; DNA: TGTGCCTGGAGTGTGGGACAGACCTACGAGCAGTACTTC
J: TRBJ2-5; D: TRBD2; V: TRBV29-1; size: -; CDR3: CSVRTSGQETQYF; DNA: TGCAGCGTGAGGACTAGCGGACAAGAGACCCAGTACTTC
J: TRBJ1-2; D: -; V: TRBV11-2; size: -; CDR3: CASSSQGFYGYTF; DNA: TGTGCCAGCAGCTCTCAGGGGTTCTATGGCTACACCTTC
J: TRBJ1-2; D: TRBD1; V: TRBV19; size: -; CDR3: CASDQGGYGYTF; DNA: TGTGCCAGTGATCAGGGGGGCTATGGCTACACCTTC
J: TRBJ2-6; D: -; V: TRBV29-1; size: few; CDR3: CSVGGIGSGANVLTF; DNA: TGCAGCGTTGGGGGTATCGGTTCTGGGGCCAACGTCCTGACTTTC
J: TRBJ2-3; D: -; V: TRBV7-9; size: -; CDR3: CASSVAQSTDTQYF; DNA: TGTGCCAGCAGTGTAGCGCAAAGCACAGATACGCAGTATTTT
J: TRBJ1-1; D: -; V: TRBV27; size: -; CDR3: CASSTRGAEAFF; DNA: TGTGCCAGCAGTACGAGGGGGGCTGAAGCTTTCTTT
J: TRBJ2-7; D: -; V: TRBV5-5; size: -; CDR3: CASSLNPTGAAYEQYF; DNA: TGTGCCAGCAGCCTAAACCCGACAGGAGCAGCCTACGAGCAGTACTTC
J: TRBJ1-6; D: -; V: TRBV5-6; size: -; CDR3: CASRDGPSYNSPLHF; DNA: TGTGCCAGCAGGGACGGCCCCTCCTATAATTCACCCCTCCACTTT
J: TRBJ1-2; D: -; V: TRBV6-5; size: few; CDR3: CASSYYAGDSAYGYTF; DNA: TGTGCCAGCAGTTACTACGCAGGCGACAGTGCCTATGGCTACACCTTC
J: TRBJ1-6; D: TRBD1; V: TRBV29-1; size: -; CDR3: CSAGTGTGNSPLHF; DNA: TGCAGCGCCGGCACCGGGACAGGCAATTCACCCCTCCACTTT
J: TRBJ1-2; D: -; V: TRBV30; size: -; CDR3: CAWSAQSFGGLGYTF; DNA: TGTGCCTGGAGTGCCCAATCCTTCGGGGGCTTAGGCTACACCTTC
J: TRBJ1-2; D: -; V: TRBV19; size: few; CDR3: CASNLRATYGYTF; DNA: TGTGCCAGTAATCTGAGGGCTACCTATGGCTACACCTTC
J: TRBJ2-7; D: -; V: TRBV30; size: few; CDR3: CAWSGQTDRPSYEQYF; DNA: TGTGCCTGGAGTGGGCAGACAGACCGGCCCTCCTACGAGCAGTACTTC
J: TRBJ2-7; D: -; V: TRBV10-3; size: few; CDR3: CAISADSRRFDF; DNA: TGTGCCATCAGTGCAGACAGTAGGAGGTTTGACTTC
J: TRBJ1-1; D: -; V: TRBV25-1; size: -; CDR3: CASTRGWGNTEAFF; DNA: TGTGCCAGCACCAGAGGATGGGGGAACACTGAAGCTTTCTTT